This TCR beta chain was captured by sequencing in a study of cytomegalovirus exposure and HLA in healthy donors. The PCR had 60 Vbeta and 13 Jbeta primers. Method: immunoSEQ multiplex PCR; TCRdb's copy keeps in-frame clones and lacks some. The sample has under 200,000 clones; approximately 71% are singletons. The V gene end was trimmed by 5 bases and the J gene end by 1 base; junction bases not matched to a gene: 6. Germline V lookup: CDR1 SGDLS, CDR2 YYNGEE. The CDR3 length is 15 residues. Sequencing was carried out using PBMCs. The TCR comes from a man aged 45 to 65 in good health and CMV-seronegative. J is TRBJ2-3 and V is TRBV9; 8 nucleotides align to TRBD2. Here the CDR3 reads CASRPTSGRTDTQYF. For the CDR3, the DNA is TGTGCCAGCAGACCCACTAGCGGTCGCACAGATACGCAGTATTTT.